The rows below give T cell receptor beta chains drawn from one sample of a study of T-cell memory formation after mild COVID-19. MiXCR, run by TCRdb on the 5' RACE reads, gives a single entry per CDR3 protein. Among over 300,000 distinct CDR3 sequences listed, around 20% were seen once. Material: PBMCs or a T cell subset sorted from them (not recorded which). The receptors were sampled from a man aged 18 to 29 who had mild COVID-19 (a few samples of this study predate the infection). Cell type and time point are not known. Each CDR3 is given with its conserved first and last residue. Fields, in order: D gene, J gene, clone size, CDR3 length, V gene, CDR3 DNA, CDR3 protein. D genes are given only for firm matches. Some rows mark clone size as missing; the rest say once, few, many or name a class of expanded clone.

TRBD2,TRBJ2-7,.,15,TRBV5-1,TGCGCCAGCAGCTCTAGCGGGGGGGCCTCCTACGAGCAGTACTTC,CASSSSGGASYEQYF
TRBD2,TRBJ2-3,.,17,TRBV5-1,TGCGCCAGCAGTTTTTCATGGACTAGCGGGGCCACAGATACGCAGTATTTT,CASSFSWTSGATDTQYF
.,TRBJ2-5,few,15,TRBV7-9,TGTGCCAGCAGCATCCCACGGGGGCCCGCAGAGACCCAGTACTTC,CASSIPRGPAETQYF
.,TRBJ1-4,.,15,TRBV5-6,TGTGCCAGCAGCCTCCCGGGGAGCACTAATGAAAAACTGTTTTTT,CASSLPGSTNEKLFF
.,TRBJ2-2,many,14,TRBV11-2,TGTGCCAGCAGCCCGCGACTAAACACCGGGGAGCTGTTTTTT,CASSPRLNTGELFF
.,TRBJ2-7,few,14,TRBV21-1,TGTGCCAGCAGCGCTCGACAGGGGGCGGAGGAGCAGTACTTC,CASSARQGAEEQYF
.,TRBJ2-1,many,12,TRBV7-8,TGTGCCAGCAGCTTAGTTGGAGTTGAGCAGTTCTTC,CASSLVGVEQFF
TRBD2,TRBJ2-5,few,15,TRBV4-3,TGCGCCAGCAGCCAAGCGGGACTACAACAAGAGACCCAGTACTTC,CASSQAGLQQETQYF
TRBD1,TRBJ2-5,.,14,TRBV28,TGTGCCAGCAGTTTTGCCGGACAGGGTAAGACCCAGTACTTC,CASSFAGQGKTQYF
.,TRBJ2-3,.,15,TRBV3-1,TGTGCCAGCAGCCAACCGGGAACCCACACAGATACGCAGTATTTT,CASSQPGTHTDTQYF
TRBD1,TRBJ2-3,few,15,TRBV10-3,TGTGCCATCAGTGCAATGGACAGGGGCACAGATACGCAGTATTTT,CAISAMDRGTDTQYF
TRBD1,TRBJ1-5,few,12,TRBV6-5,TGTGCCAGCAGTCACAGGGGCCAGCCCCAGCATTTT,CASSHRGQPQHF
.,TRBJ1-5,few,13,TRBV6-6,TGTGCCAGCAGTTACGCGGGGCATCAGCCCCAGCATTTT,CASSYAGHQPQHF
.,TRBJ2-2,.,16,TRBV5-1,TGCGCCAGCAGCACCCATGGGGCCTCGAACACCGGGGAGCTGTTTTTT,CASSTHGASNTGELFF
.,TRBJ2-7,.,13,TRBV5-1,TGCGCCAGCAGCTTGGCCGTCGGGGAGGTGCAGTACTTC,CASSLAVGEVQYF
TRBD2,TRBJ2-2,.,15,TRBV12-3/TRBV12-4,TGTGCCAGCAATCCTAGCGGGGCGAACACCGGGGAGCTGTTTTTT,CASNPSGANTGELFF
TRBD1,TRBJ2-6,.,16,TRBV12-3/TRBV12-4,TGTGCCAGCACTAGGGACAGGACTCCTGGGGCCAACGTCCTGACTTTC,CASTRDRTPGANVLTF